The sequence of this T cell receptor (beta chain) was determined in a study of neoadjuvant anti-PD-1 for oral cavity cancer. Study overall: Non-progressing patients received a fourth nivolumab dose near day 43, then surgery on days 50-56.

Remarks on this clone: No antigen is known for it.

Germline V gives CDR1 MNHEY, CDR2 SVGAGI. The CDR3 runs to 13 residues. The V and J ends lost 7 bases and 6 bases respectively, with 13 bases between them. Sequencing used immunoSEQ multiplex PCR; TCRdb keeps in-frame clones, though not all of them. The table lists around 16,000 clones, around 69% of them singletons. No culture or expansion preceded analysis of these blood cells. Study-wide findings and caveats: Treg/Th17 ratio rose with pretreatment blood and fell with post-treatment tumor TCRbeta clonality. Post-nivolumab, blood T cell clonality was significantly elevated in non-responders.

Material: PBMCs, obtained before nivolumab (anti-PD-1) treatment. The chain uses TRBV6-5 and TRBJ1-5; a possible D gene is TRBD1 (5 bases). This receptor was identified in a person aged 40 to 85 with oral cavity squamous cell carcinoma. The CDR3 coding sequence is TGTGCCAGCAAGCGGGGCCTCAGTCAGCCCCAGCATTTT. This encodes CASKRGLSQPQHF.